A single sample is the source of the 17 T cell receptor beta chains below, sequenced in a study of blood T cell repertoires in COVID-19. Profiling relied on immunoSEQ multiplex PCR, and the TCRdb table lists in-frame clones only, not all of them. The sample includes some 200,000 clones, around 80% of them seen just once. Sequences were obtained from peripheral blood. The source is a woman in her 40s who had recovered from COVID-19.

The CDR3 region is CASSLRGRDTEAFF. In DNA form, the CDR3 reads TGTGCCAGCAGCTTAAGGGGTAGGGACACTGAAGCTTTCTTT. The chain employs TRBV7-9 and TRBJ1-1; TRBD1 might be the D (5 bases). Per the germline V gene, CDR1 is SEHNR and CDR2 is FQNEAQ (reference sequence). The V end was cut by 2 bases, the J end by 3 bases, with 10 bases between. The CDR3 extends over 14 amino acids.

This clone was seen a single time. The chain couples TRBV18 to TRBJ2-7, with D perhaps matching TRBD2 (5 bases). Germline V CDR1 and CDR2: KGHSH, LQKENI. The CDR3 spans 14 residues. V was shortened by 6 bases and J by 6 bases, with 18 bases between the two germline ends. CDR3 region: CASSRLRSFSEQYF. CDR3 bases: TGTGCCAGCTCGCGACTACGGTCGTTCTCCGAGCAGTACTTC.

This clone showed up just a few times. The chain combines TRBV18 with TRBJ1-5; 8 bases align to TRBD1. The CDR3 has 15 residues. J was trimmed by 1 base and V by 6 bases; bases with no gene match: 5. CDR1 KGHSH and CDR2 LQKENI come from the germline V gene. The CDR3 protein is CASSQGADSNQPQHF. CDR3 nucleotides: TGTGCCAGCTCCCAGGGGGCGGACAGCAATCAGCCCCAGCATTTT.

V and J are TRBV29-1 and TRBJ2-7, with 8 bases matching TRBD1. The V gene's germline CDR1 is SQVTM and CDR2 ANQGSEA. This CDR3 comprises 11 residues. V lost 6 bases and J lost 3; bases outside the gene matches: 1. CDR3 DNA: TGCAGCGTGGGACAGGTCTACGAGCAGTACTTC. Translating gives CSVGQVYEQYF.

The rearrangement joins TRBV11-3 to TRBJ2-1; TRBD2 is a possible D gene (5 bases). The V gene lost 1 base and the J gene lost 0 bases, with 7 bases spanning the gap. The CDR3 has 15 residues. Germline-derived CDR1 and CDR2 are SGHNT and YENEEA. Here the CDR3 DNA reads TGTGCCAGCAGCTTAGGCAGCGGCTCCTACAATGAGCAGTTCTTC. Its protein product is CASSLGSGSYNEQFF.

V usage is TRBV18 and J usage is TRBJ1-1; 11 bases fit TRBD1. The V gene end was trimmed by 3 bases and the J gene end by 5 bases; junction bases not matched to a gene: 2. Germline CDR1 KGHSH, CDR2 LQKENI. The CDR3 is 14 amino acids. CDR3 nucleotide sequence: TGTGCCAGCTCACCCGGACAGGGGGCGACTGAAGCTTTCTTT. Protein product: CASSPGQGATEAFF.

The chain employs TRBV24-1 and TRBJ2-7; D is possibly TRBD2 (6 bases). V lost 5 bases to trimming and J lost 7 bases, with 14 bases between them. The CDR3 sequence is 13 residues long. From germline, CDR1 is KGHDR and CDR2 SFDVKD. The CDR3: CATSGGMGREQYF. CDR3 in DNA: TGTGCCACCAGTGGTGGGATGGGGAGGGAGCAGTACTTC.

The CDR3 nucleotides read TGTGCCAGCAGCTCTACAGGGACAGGGGGCGATGAGCAGTTCTTC. Its translation is CASSSTGTGGDEQFF. This chain uses TRBV7-3 with TRBJ2-1; 12 bases align to TRBD1. V shed 4 bases and J 8 bases; nucleotides not matched to a gene: 6. The CDR3 contains 15 residues. Germline CDR1 and CDR2: SGHTA and FQGTGA.

The chain employs TRBV27 and TRBJ2-3; 11 bases map to TRBD2. CDR1 is MNHEY, CDR2 SMNVEV, per germline (reference sequence). Trimming cost V 1 base and J 3 bases; bases outside gene matches: 6. The CDR3 covers 17 residues. The CDR3 region has the DNA TGTGCCAGCAGTTTATTCTCCATAGCGGGGGGGACAGATACGCAGTATTTT. Its protein is CASSLFSIAGGTDTQYF.

This chain joins TRBV9 and TRBJ1-1, with a weak D call TRBD1 (5 bases). CDR3 length: 14 residues. V was clipped by 0 bases and J by 1 base, with 7 bases between them. CDR1 is SGDLS, CDR2 YYNGEE, per germline. CDR3: CASSVGQTNTEAFF. In DNA form, the CDR3 reads TGTGCCAGCAGCGTAGGACAGACGAACACTGAAGCTTTCTTT. Looking up the rest from reference TRBV9 and TRBJ1-1 gives the full variable domain: DSGVTQTPKHLITATGQRVTLRCSPRSGDLSVYWYQQSLDQGLQFLIQYYNGEERAKGNILERFSAQQFPDLHSELNLSSLELGDSALYFCASSVGQTNTEAFFGQGTRLTVV.

The chain is built from TRBV19 and TRBJ2-3, with D perhaps TRBD1 (5 bases). V was pared by 5 bases and J by 4 bases, with 19 bases between. CDR3 length equals 16 residues. Germline assignment: CDR1 LNHDA and CDR2 SQIVND (reference sequence). CDR3 nucleotides: TGTGCCAGTAGTCCCCCTGAGACAGAGGTGGCAGATACGCAGTATTTT. Translated: CASSPPETEVADTQYF.

J is TRBJ1-6 and V is TRBV12-3 or TRBV12-4; no clear D. The CDR3 loop spans 12 amino acids. V lost 2 bases to trimming and J lost 17 bases, with 13 bases between them. CDR3 residues: CASSLTDGRVHF. For the CDR3, the DNA is TGTGCCAGCAGTTTAACCGACGGGCGGGTCCACTTT.

The rearrangement joins TRBV19 to TRBJ1-1; D call uncertain. V lost 4 bases and J 7 bases, leaving 13 bases between the germline ends. CDR3 length: 13 residues. Germline values: CDR1 LNHDA, CDR2 SQIVND (reference sequence). The CDR3 reads CASSKHQSGEAFF. The CDR3 nucleotides are TGTGCCAGTAGTAAACATCAGTCGGGTGAAGCTTTCTTT.

To note about this clone: One end of the junction varies from germline; a read error may be responsible. The chain recombines TRBV7-7 with TRBJ2-5, with TRBD1 matching 9 bases. The CDR3 extends over 15 amino acids. Germline loops: CDR1 SSHAT, CDR2 FNYEAQ (reference sequence). The CDR3 bases are TGTGCTAGCAGCTTAGAAACAGGGGGCGAGGAGACCCAGTACTTC. It codes for CASSLETGGEETQYF.

This chain joins TRBV5-8 and TRBJ2-3; 15 positions agree with TRBD2. The germline V gene has CDR1 SGHTS and CDR2 YDEGEE. The trim removed 7 bases at V and 6 bases at J, leaving 12 bases unmatched. The CDR3 has 17 amino acids. CDR3 nucleotide sequence: TGTGCCAGCGGAGGGACTAGCGGGGGGCCCCGCAGGGATACGCAGTATTTT. The encoded protein is CASGGTSGGPRRDTQYF.

V is TRBV7-2 and J is TRBJ1-2, with no clear D. The V end lost 5 bases, the J end lost 6 bases, and 16 bases lay between the germline ends. Germline lookup yields CDR1 SGHTA and CDR2 FQGNSA. The CDR3 is made up of 14 amino acids. The CDR3 region is CASSGEGWANGYTF. CDR3 coding DNA: TGTGCCAGCAGCGGAGAGGGTTGGGCGAATGGCTACACCTTC.

V is TRBV20-1 and J is TRBJ2-3; TRBD2 might be the D (6 bases). CDR1 and CDR2 from the germline V gene are DFQATT and SNEGSKA (reference sequence). CDR3 length equals 11 residues. V was shortened by 6 bases and J by 9 bases, with 13 bases between the two germline ends. The CDR3 nucleotides read TGCAGTGCGAACCGGGACTCGACGCAGTATTTT. Translating gives CSANRDSTQYF.